This T cell receptor (beta chain) was obtained from a study of shared clonotypes between healthy human individuals. Per the germline V gene, CDR1 is SGHRS and CDR2 is YFSETQ. CDR3 length: 15 residues. Trimming cost V 0 bases and J 3 bases; bases outside gene matches: 6. Assay: immunoSEQ multiplex PCR; the TCRdb copy retains only in-frame clones and omits some. The sample lists about 480,000 clones, nearly 80% occurring once. The clonotype comes from a woman aged 40 to 55 in good health. Some clones in this sample may be carry-over from other donors' samples. Sequenced: PBMCs. The V and J genes are TRBV5-1 and TRBJ2-7; 7 nucleotides align to TRBD2. CDR3 sequence reads: CASSLAGGGNYEQYF. The CDR3 nucleotides are TGCGCCAGCAGCTTGGCGGGAGGCGGGAACTACGAGCAGTACTTC. Looking up the rest from reference TRBV5-1 and TRBJ2-7 gives the full variable domain: KAGVTQTPRYLIKTRGQQVTLSCSPISGHRSVSWYQQTPGQGLQFLFEYFSETQRNKGNFPGRFSGRQFSNSRSEMNVSTLELGDSALYLCASSLAGGGNYEQYFGPGTRLTVT.